This T cell receptor beta chain was sequenced in a study of radiation and T cells in renal cell carcinoma. Deletions cut 2 bases from V and 4 bases from J, with 12 bases between. Germline loops: CDR1 SGHTA, CDR2 FQGNSA. The CDR3 has 15 residues. Data came from immunoSEQ multiplex PCR; TCRdb stores just in-frame clones and leaves some out. The table has 80,000 or so clones, roughly nine tenths seen once. Time point specified: blood 4 weeks post-SBRT, at nephrectomy. Treatment meaning: 15 Gy SBRT to primary tumor, nephrectomy 4 weeks later. Nephrectomy followed 15 Gy stereotactic body radiation by 4 weeks.

The V call is TRBV7-2, the J call TRBJ2-1; the D is unclear. The clonotype originates from a woman between 65 and 79 years old with renal cell carcinoma. Sequencing was performed on blood, taken from a patient whose treatment included radiotherapy and nephrectomy. The CDR3 sequence: CASSLKGSEYNEQFF. CDR3 nucleotide sequence: TGTGCCAGCAGCTTAAAAGGCTCAGAGTACAATGAGCAGTTCTTC.